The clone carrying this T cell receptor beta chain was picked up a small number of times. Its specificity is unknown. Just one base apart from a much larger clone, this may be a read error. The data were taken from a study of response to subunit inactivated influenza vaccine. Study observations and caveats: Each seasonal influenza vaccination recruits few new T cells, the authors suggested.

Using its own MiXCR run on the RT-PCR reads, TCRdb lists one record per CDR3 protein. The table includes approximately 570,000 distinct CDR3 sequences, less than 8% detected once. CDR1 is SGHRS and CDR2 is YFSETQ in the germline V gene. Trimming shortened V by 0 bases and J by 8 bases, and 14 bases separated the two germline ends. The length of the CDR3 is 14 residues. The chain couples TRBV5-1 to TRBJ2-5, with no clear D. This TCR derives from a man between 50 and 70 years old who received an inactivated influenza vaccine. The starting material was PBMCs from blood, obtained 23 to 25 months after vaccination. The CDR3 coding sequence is TGCGCCAGCAGCTTGGATCAGCCCCGAGATACCCAGTACTTC. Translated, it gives CASSLDQPRDTQYF. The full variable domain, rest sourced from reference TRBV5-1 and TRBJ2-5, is KAGVTQTPRYLIKTRGQQVTLSCSPISGHRSVSWYQQTPGQGLQFLFEYFSETQRNKGNFPGRFSGRQFSNSRSEMNVSTLELGDSALYLCASSLDQPRDTQYFGPGTRLLVL.